This T cell receptor beta chain derives from a study of response to subunit inactivated influenza vaccine. Notes on the study in general: Authors suggested each seasonal influenza vaccination recruits few new T cells.

This clonotype was picked up a small number of times. What it binds is unknown. TCRdb itself ran the RT-PCR reads through MiXCR, one entry per CDR3 protein. The sample carries 650,000 to 800,000 distinct CDR3 sequences, approximately 15% recorded once. J was trimmed by 2 bases and V by 8 bases; bases with no gene match: 8. This CDR3 has 15 amino acids. The source material was PBMCs from blood, sampled approximately 15 days before vaccination. The chain recombines TRBV12-3 or TRBV12-4 with TRBJ2-1; 8 nucleotides agree with TRBD1. This sequence was found in a man aged 50-60 years who received an inactivated influenza vaccine. CDR3 amino acids: CASGMDRVAYNEQFF. For the CDR3, the DNA is TGTGCCAGCGGAATGGACAGGGTCGCCTACAATGAGCAGTTCTTC.